This T cell receptor (beta chain) appears in the sequencing data of a study of OX40 agonist ivuxolimab in advanced cancers. On the study more broadly: Three patients showed partial responses: one hepatocellular carcinoma and two cutaneous melanoma cases.

TCRdb's table, derived via immunoSEQ multiplex PCR, lists solely in-frame clones and lacks some. The sample lists around 20,000 clones, 60% to 80% occurring once. Study-level results: At 0.1 to 3.0 mg/kg, CD4+ and CD8+ blood T cells expanded clonally by week 6. Expanded clones were, on average, more numerous in CD8+ T cells than in CD4+. Some patients who did not respond also had low normalized T-cell clonal expansion.

This clone was picked up a small number of times. What it binds is unknown. J lost 6 bases, V lost 1 base, and 7 bases had no gene match. CDR3 length equals 15 residues. Germline loops: CDR1 MGHRA, CDR2 YSYEKL. The chain employs TRBV4-1 and TRBJ1-2; TRBD1 agrees at 8 bases. The receptor was isolated from an adult with an advanced solid tumor such as melanoma, head and neck, liver or kidney cancer. The material sequenced was CD4+ or CD8+ T cells sorted from blood, taken in a trial of the OX40 agonist ivuxolimab. The CDR3 nucleotides read TGCGCCAGCAGCCAAGGTGACAGGGGAGGAGATGGCTACACCTTC. As protein: CASSQGDRGGDGYTF.